This T cell receptor beta chain originates from a study of T cell responses to AZD1222 COVID-19 vaccine. Whole-study findings and limits: A mostly white British donor set with more females was recruited, and clonal diversity was possibly underestimated.

On this clone: Its antigen is unidentified.

This CDR3 spans 15 amino acids. V was pared by 1 base and J by 4 bases, with 13 bases between. Germline lookup yields CDR1 MDHEN and CDR2 SYDVKM. Assay: immunoSEQ multiplex PCR; the TCRdb copy retains only in-frame clones and omits some. The table records about 150,000 clones, 90% of them present only once. Sequenced material: peripheral blood, taken 28 days after the second AZD1222 dose. This sequence joins TRBV28 and TRBJ1-2; perhaps TRBD1 as D (5 bases). This TCR was sampled from an adult who received the AZD1222 COVID-19 vaccine. CDR3 nucleotide sequence: TGTGCCAGCAGTTTATATCTGCAGGGCATCTATGGCTACACCTTC. Amino acid sequence: CASSLYLQGIYGYTF.